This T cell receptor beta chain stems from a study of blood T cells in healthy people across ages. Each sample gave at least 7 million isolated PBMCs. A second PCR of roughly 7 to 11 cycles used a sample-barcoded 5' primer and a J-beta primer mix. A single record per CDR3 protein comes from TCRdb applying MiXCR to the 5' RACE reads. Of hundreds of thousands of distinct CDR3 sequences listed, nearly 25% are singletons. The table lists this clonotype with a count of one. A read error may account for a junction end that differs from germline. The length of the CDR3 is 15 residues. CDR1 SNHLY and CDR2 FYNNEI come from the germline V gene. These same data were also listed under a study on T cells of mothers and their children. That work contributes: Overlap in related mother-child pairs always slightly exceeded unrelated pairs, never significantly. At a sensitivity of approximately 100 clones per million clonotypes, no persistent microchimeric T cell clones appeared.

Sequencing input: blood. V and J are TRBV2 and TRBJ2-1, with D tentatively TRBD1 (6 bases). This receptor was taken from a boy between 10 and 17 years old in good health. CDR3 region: CASRPLGTRYNQQFF. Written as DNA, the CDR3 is TGTGCCAGCAGACCTTTAGGGACAAGATACAATCAGCAGTTCTTC.